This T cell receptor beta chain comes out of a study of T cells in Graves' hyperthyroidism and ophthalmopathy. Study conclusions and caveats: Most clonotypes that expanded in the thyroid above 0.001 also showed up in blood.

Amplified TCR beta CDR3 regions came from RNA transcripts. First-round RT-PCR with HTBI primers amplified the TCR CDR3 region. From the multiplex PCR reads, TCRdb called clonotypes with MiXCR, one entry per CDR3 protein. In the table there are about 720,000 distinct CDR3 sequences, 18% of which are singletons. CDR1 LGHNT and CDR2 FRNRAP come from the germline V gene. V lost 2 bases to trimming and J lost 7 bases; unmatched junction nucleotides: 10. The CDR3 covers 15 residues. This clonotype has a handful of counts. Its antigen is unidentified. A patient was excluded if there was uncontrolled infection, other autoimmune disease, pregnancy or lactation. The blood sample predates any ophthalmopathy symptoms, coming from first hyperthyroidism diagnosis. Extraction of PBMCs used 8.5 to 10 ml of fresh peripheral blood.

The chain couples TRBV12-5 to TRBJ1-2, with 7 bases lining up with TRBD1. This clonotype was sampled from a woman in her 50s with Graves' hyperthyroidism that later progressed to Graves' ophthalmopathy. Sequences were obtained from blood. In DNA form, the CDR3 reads TGTGCTAGTGGTTTGACAGAGACAGGGACGGTTGGCTACACCTTC. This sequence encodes CASGLTETGTVGYTF. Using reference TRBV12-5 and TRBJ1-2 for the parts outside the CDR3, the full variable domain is DARVTQTPRHKVTEMGQEVTMRCQPILGHNTVFWYRQTMMQGLELLAYFRNRAPLDDSGMPKDRFSAEMPDATLATLKIQPSEPRDSAVYFCASGLTETGTVGYTFGSGTRLTVV.